A selection of T cell receptor beta chains follows, all from one sample in a study of cytomegalovirus exposure and HLA in healthy donors. Profiling relied on immunoSEQ multiplex PCR, and the TCRdb table lists in-frame clones only, not all of them. The sample holds 70,000 or so clones, roughly four fifths seen once. Input material: PBMCs. Receptors originate from a man aged 18 to 29 in good health and CMV-seronegative. Both conserved end residues are part of each CDR3.

j_call v_call cdr3_aa
TRBJ2-6 TRBV6-1 CASRESYGSGANVLTF
TRBJ2-5 TRBV9 CASSVAGTRSLETQYF
TRBJ1-4 TRBV30 CAWSPRGTGEEKLFF
TRBJ2-2 TRBV7-3 CASSPGTGELFF
TRBJ2-7 TRBV6-5 CAGSYLGEQYF
TRBJ1-3 TRBV6-5 CASTLTGGSGNTIYF
TRBJ2-2 TRBV5-1 CASSLAGDTGELFF
TRBJ2-7 TRBV2 CASSAGTRGEQYF
TRBJ1-2 TRBV2 CARTTGGGGYTF
TRBJ2-2 TRBV19 CASSIEVVGLAAGELFF